This T cell receptor (beta chain) emerged from a study of cytomegalovirus exposure and HLA in healthy donors. As concerns this clone: The antigen remains unidentified.

Overall study results and limits: It was confirmed in vitro that three of the CMV-associated chains were specific for CMV antigens.

The CDR3 length is 15 residues. V was pared by 3 bases and J by 7 bases, with 16 bases between. The V gene's germline CDR1 is SEHNR and CDR2 FQNEAQ (reference sequence). The PCR made use of 60 Vbeta and 13 Jbeta primers. Assay used: immunoSEQ multiplex PCR; TCRdb lists only in-frame clones, some missing. The sample shows around 85,000 clones, about 69% of them seen only once. The sequenced sample was PBMCs. V is TRBV7-9 and J is TRBJ2-1; D might be TRBD2 (6 bases). This TCR derives from a man in his sixties in good health and CMV-seronegative. CDR3: CASSFPFGTQNEQFF. The CDR3 coding sequence is TGTGCCAGCAGCTTTCCGTTCGGGACTCAGAATGAGCAGTTCTTC.